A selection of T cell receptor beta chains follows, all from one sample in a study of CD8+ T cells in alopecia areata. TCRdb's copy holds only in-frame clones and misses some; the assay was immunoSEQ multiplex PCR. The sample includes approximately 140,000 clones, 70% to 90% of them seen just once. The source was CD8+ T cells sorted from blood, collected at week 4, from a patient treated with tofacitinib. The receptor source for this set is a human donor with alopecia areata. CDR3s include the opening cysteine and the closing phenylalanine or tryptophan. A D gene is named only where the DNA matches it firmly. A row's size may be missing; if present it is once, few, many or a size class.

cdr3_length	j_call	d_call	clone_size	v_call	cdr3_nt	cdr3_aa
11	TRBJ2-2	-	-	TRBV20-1	TGCAGTTTCCCAGAGACCGGGGAGCTGTTTTTT	CSFPETGELFF
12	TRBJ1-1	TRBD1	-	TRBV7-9	TGTGCCAGCAGCACAGGGGACACTGAAGCTTTCTTT	CASSTGDTEAFF
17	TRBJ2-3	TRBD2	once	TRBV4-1	TGCGCCAGCAGCCAAGAAGGAGGGACTAGTGTGACAGATACGCAGTATTTT	CASSQEGGTSVTDTQYF
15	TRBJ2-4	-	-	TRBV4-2	TGTGCCAGCAGCCAGTTGAGCGGAGCCAAAAACATTCAGTACTTC	CASSQLSGAKNIQYF
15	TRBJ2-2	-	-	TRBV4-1	TGCGCCAGCAGCCAAGGGGACCGTGGAACCGGGGAGCTGTTTTTT	CASSQGDRGTGELFF
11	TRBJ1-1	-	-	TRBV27	TGTGCCAGCAATCAGGGAGGGGAAGCTTTCTTT	CASNQGGEAFF
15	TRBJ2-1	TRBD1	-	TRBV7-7	TGTGCTAGCAGCTTGTGGACAGGGGAATACAATGAGCAGTTCTTC	CASSLWTGEYNEQFF
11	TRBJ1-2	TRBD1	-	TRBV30	TGTGCCTGGGGACAGGGGGATGGCTACACCTTC	CAWGQGDGYTF
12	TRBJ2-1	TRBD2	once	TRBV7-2	TGTGCCAGCGGGACTAAACACAATGAGCAGTTCTTC	CASGTKHNEQFF
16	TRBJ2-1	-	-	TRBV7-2	TGTGCCAGCAGCTTGGGCTACCTGATCTCCTACAATGAGCAGTTCTTC	CASSLGYLISYNEQFF
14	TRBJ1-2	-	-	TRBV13	TGTGCCAGCAGTCAACCGGCTGATGGGTATGGCTACACCTTC	CASSQPADGYGYTF
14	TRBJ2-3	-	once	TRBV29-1	TGCAGCGTTGAAGATGAGGGGGGCACAGATACGCAGTATTTT	CSVEDEGGTDTQYF
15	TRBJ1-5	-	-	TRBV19	TGTGCCAGTAGTACCCAGGGGATGGGCAATCAGCCCCAGCATTTT	CASSTQGMGNQPQHF
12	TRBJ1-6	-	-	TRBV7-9	TGTGCCAGCAGCCCTGCTAATTCACCCCTCCACTTT	CASSPANSPLHF
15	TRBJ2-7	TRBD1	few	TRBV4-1	TGCGCCAGCAGCCAAGGACAGGGACGCTCCTACGAGCAGTACTTC	CASSQGQGRSYEQYF
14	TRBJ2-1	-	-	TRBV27	TGTGCCAGCAATTGGAGTGGAGTGGGTAATGAGCAGTTCTTC	CASNWSGVGNEQFF
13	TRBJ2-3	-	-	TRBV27	TGTGCCAGCAGTTGGGGGGCGCCGAATACGCAGTATTTT	CASSWGAPNTQYF
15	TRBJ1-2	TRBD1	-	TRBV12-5	TGTGCTAGTGGTGACGGGACAGGGGCCTGGGATGGCTACACCTTC	CASGDGTGAWDGYTF
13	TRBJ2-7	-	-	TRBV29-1	TGCAGCGGGAGGAGGGCCGGCTCCTACGAGCAGTACTTC	CSGRRAGSYEQYF
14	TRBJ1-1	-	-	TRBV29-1	TGCAGCGTTGGGTCCCCAACCGAGAACACTGAAGCTTTCTTT	CSVGSPTENTEAFF
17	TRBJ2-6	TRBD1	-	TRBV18	TGTGCCAGCTCACCATCGGGACAGGGGGATGGGGCCAACGTCCTGACTTTC	CASSPSGQGDGANVLTF
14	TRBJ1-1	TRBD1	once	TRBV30	TGTGCCTGGAGTGCCGGGACAGGGATCACTGAAGCTTTCTTT	CAWSAGTGITEAFF
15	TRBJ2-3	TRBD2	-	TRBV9	TGTGCCAGCAGCGTGTATAGCGGGGGCACAGATACGCAGTATTTT	CASSVYSGGTDTQYF
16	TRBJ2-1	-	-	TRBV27	TGTGCCAGCAGTTTCGGTCGAAGCGGCTCCTACAATGAGCAGTTCTTC	CASSFGRSGSYNEQFF
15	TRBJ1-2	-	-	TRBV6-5	TGTGCCAGCAGTCCCTTACCGGACGTTTCCTATGGCTACACCTTC	CASSPLPDVSYGYTF
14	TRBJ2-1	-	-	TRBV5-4	TGTGCCAGCAGCTTGGTAGCGGACTACAATGAGCAGTTCTTC	CASSLVADYNEQFF
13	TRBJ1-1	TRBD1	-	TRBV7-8	TGTGCCAGCAGCCCCGGGACAGCCGGGGAAGCTTTCTTT	CASSPGTAGEAFF
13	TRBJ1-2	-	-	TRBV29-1	TGCAGCGTTGTGGCGGGACAAAACTATGGCTACACCTTC	CSVVAGQNYGYTF
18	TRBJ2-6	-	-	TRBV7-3	TGTGCCAGCAGCTTATTAGGACGGGCCCTCTCTGGGGCCAACGTCCTGACTTTC	CASSLLGRALSGANVLTF
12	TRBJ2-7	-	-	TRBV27	TGTGCCAGCAGTTCAGGTGCCTACGAGCAGTACTTC	CASSSGAYEQYF
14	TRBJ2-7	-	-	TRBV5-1	TGCGCCAGCAGCTTGGAGCAGGCTATTGACGAGCAGTACTTC	CASSLEQAIDEQYF
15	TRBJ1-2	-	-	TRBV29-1	TGCAGCGTTGTTCAGACGGCCGGAGGGTACTATGGCTACACCTTC	CSVVQTAGGYYGYTF
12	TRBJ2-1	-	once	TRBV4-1	TGCGCCAGCAGCCCGACGCGAAATGAGCAGTTCTTC	CASSPTRNEQFF
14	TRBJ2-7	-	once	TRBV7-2	TGTGCCAGCAGCCCCCGACAAATGTACTACGAGCAGTACTTC	CASSPRQMYYEQYF
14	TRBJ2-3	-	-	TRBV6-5	TGTGCCAGCAGTTACTCGGCAGGGGCAGATACGCAGTATTTT	CASSYSAGADTQYF
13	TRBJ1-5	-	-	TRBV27	TGTGCCAGCAGTTTATCGAGTACAGCCCCGCAGCATTTT	CASSLSSTAPQHF
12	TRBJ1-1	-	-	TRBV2	TGTGCCAGCAGTGATCGGACCACTGAAGCTTTCTTT	CASSDRTTEAFF
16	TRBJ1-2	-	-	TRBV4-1	TGCGCCAGCAGCCAAGAGAAAACACTGACCAACTATGGCTACACCTTC	CASSQEKTLTNYGYTF
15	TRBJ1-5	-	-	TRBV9	TGTGCCAGCAGCGTAGATGCGGCTAGCAATCAGCCCCAGCATTTT	CASSVDAASNQPQHF
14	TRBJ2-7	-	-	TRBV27	TGTGCCAGCAGTTCCTTACTAGCTCTATACGAGCAGTACTTC	CASSSLLALYEQYF
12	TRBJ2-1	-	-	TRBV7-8	TGTGCCAGCTTTCTAGGGGGCAATGAGCAGTTCTTC	CASFLGGNEQFF
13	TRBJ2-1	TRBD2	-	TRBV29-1	TGCAGCGTTGAAGCGGGAGGGTACAATGAGCAGTTCTTC	CSVEAGGYNEQFF
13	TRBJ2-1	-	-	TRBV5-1	TGCGCCAGCAGCTTGGTAAGGTACAATGAGCAGTTCTTC	CASSLVRYNEQFF
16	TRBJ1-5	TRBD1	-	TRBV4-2	TGTGCCAGCAGCCCAAGATCGGACAGGGATGATCAGCCCCAGCATTTT	CASSPRSDRDDQPQHF
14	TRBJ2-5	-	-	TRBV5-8	TGTGCCAGCAGCTTGGCTGGCGGCCAAGAGACCCAGTACTTC	CASSLAGGQETQYF
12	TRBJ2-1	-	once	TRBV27	TGTGCCAGCAGTTTATCGAGACGGGAGCAGTTCTTC	CASSLSRREQFF
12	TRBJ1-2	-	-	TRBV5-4	TGTGCCAGCAGCTTGGATCAGTATGGCTACACCTTC	CASSLDQYGYTF